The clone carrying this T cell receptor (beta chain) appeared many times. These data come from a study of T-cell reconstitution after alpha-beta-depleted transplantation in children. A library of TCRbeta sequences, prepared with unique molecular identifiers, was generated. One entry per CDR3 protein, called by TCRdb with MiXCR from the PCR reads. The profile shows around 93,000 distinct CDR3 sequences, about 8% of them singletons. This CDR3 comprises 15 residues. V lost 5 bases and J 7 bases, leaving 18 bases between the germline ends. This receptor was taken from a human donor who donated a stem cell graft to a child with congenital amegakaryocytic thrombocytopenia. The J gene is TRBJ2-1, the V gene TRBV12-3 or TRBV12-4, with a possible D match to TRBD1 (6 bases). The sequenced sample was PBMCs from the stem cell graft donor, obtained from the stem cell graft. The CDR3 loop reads CASSLAIQGYNEQFF. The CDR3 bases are TGTGCCAGCAGTCTTGCCATACAGGGATATAATGAGCAGTTCTTC.